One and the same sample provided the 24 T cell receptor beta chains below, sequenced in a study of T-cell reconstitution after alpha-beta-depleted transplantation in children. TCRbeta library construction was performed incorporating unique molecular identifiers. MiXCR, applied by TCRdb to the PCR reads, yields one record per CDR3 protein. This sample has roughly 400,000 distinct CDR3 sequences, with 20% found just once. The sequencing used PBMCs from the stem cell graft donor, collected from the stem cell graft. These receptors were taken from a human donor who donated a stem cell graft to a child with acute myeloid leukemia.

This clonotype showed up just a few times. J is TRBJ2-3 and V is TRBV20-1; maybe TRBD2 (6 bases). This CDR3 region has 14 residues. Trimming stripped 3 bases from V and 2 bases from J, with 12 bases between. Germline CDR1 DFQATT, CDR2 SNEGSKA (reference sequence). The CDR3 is CSARDYDITDTQYF. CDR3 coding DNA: TGCAGTGCTAGGGACTACGACATCACAGATACGCAGTATTTT.

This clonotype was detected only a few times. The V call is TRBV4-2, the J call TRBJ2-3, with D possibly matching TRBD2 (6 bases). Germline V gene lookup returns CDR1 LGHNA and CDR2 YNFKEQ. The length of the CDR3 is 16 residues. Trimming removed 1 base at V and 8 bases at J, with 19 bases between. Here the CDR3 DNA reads TGTGCCAGCAGCCAAGTTGCCATTAGCGGCTCCGTTACGCAGTATTTT. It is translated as CASSQVAISGSVTQYF.

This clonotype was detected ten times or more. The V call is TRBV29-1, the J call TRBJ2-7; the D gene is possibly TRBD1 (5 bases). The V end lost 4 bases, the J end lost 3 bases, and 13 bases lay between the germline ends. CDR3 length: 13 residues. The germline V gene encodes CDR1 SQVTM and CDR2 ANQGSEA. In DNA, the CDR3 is TGCAGCGTTGCTATGCGACAGAGCTACGAGCAGTACTTC. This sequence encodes CSVAMRQSYEQYF.

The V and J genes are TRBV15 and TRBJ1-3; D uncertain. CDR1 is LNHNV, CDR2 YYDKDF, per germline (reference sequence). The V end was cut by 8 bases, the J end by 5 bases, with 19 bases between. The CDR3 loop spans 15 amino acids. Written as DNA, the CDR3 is TGTGCCACCGGACCCTCTGGCCTTGGACGAAACACCATATATTTT. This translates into CATGPSGLGRNTIYF. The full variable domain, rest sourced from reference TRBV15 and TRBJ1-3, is DAMVIQNPRYQVTQFGKPVTLSCSQTLNHNVMYWYQQKSSQAPKLLFHYYDKDFNNEADTPDNFQSRRPNTSFCFLDIRSPGLGDTAMYLCATGPSGLGRNTIYFGEGSWLTVV.

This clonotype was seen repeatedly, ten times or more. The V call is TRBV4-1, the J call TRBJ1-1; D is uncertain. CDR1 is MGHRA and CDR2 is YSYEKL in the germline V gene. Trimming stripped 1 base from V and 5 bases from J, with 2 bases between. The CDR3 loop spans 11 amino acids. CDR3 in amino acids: CASSQGTEAFF. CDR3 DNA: TGCGCCAGCAGCCAAGGTACTGAAGCTTTCTTT.

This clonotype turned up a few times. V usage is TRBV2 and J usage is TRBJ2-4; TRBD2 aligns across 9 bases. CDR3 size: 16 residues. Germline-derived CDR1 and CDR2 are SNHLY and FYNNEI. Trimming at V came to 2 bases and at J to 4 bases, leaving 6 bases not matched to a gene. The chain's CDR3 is CASSESRLAGKNIQYF. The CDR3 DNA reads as TGTGCCAGCAGTGAATCTCGTCTAGCGGGGAAAAACATTCAGTACTTC. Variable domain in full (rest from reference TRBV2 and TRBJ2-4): EPEVTQTPSHQVTQMGQEVILRCVPISNHLYFYWYRQILGQKVEFLVSFYNNEISEKSEIFDDQFSVERPDGSNFTLKIRSTKLEDSAMYFCASSESRLAGKNIQYFGAGTRLSVL.

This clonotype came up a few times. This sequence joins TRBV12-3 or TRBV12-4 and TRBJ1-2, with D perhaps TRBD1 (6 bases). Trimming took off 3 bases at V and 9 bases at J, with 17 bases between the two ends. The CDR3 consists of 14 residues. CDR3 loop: CASSFLPAGESYTF. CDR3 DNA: TGTGCCAGCAGTTTCCTGCCGGCAGGGGAGAGCTACACCTTC.

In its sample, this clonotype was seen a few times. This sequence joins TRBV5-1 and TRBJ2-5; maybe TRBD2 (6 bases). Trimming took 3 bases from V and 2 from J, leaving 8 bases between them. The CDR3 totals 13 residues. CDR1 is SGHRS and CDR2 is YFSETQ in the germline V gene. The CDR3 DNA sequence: TGCGCCAGCAGCTGGAGGGGACAAGAGACCCAGTACTTC. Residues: CASSWRGQETQYF.

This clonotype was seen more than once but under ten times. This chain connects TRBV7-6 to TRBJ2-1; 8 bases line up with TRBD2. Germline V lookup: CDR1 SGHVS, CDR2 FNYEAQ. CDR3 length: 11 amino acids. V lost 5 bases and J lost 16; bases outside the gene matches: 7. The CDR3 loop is CASSNREGPFF. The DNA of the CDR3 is TGTGCCAGCAGCAACCGGGAGGGCCCTTTCTTC.

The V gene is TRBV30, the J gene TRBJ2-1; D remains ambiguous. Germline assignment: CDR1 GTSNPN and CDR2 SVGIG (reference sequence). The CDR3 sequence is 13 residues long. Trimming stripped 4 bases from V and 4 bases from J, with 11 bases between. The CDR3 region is CAWNIRAYNEQFF. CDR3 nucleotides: TGTGCCTGGAACATAAGAGCTTACAATGAGCAGTTCTTC.

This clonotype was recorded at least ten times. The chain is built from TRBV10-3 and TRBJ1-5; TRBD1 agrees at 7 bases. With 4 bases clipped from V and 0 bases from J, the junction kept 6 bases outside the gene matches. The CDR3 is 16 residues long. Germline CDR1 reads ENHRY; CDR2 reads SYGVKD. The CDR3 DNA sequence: TGTGCCATCAGTGTGACAGGGCCCAATAGCAATCAGCCCCAGCATTTT. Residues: CAISVTGPNSNQPQHF.

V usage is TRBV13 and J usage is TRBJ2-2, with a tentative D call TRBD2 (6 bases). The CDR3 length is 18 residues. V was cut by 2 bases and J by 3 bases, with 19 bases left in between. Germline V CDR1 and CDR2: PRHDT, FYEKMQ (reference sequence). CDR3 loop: CASSLYPGDNRYTGELFF. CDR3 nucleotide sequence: TGTGCCAGCAGCTTATATCCGGGAGATAATCGGTACACCGGGGAGCTGTTTTTT.

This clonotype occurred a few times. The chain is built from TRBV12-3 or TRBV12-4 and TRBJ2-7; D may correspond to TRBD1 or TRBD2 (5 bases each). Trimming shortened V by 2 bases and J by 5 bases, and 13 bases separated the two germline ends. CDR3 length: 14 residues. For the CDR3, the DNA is TGTGCCAGCAGTTTAAGCAGGGACCCTAACGAGCAGTACTTC. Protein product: CASSLSRDPNEQYF.

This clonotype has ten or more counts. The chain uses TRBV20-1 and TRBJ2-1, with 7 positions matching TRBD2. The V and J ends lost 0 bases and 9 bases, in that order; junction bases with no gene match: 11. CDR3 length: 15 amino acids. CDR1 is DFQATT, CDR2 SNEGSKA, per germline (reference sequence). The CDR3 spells CSARDIAGAPGEQFF. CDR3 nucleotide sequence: TGCAGTGCTAGAGATATAGCGGGCGCCCCGGGTGAGCAGTTCTTC.

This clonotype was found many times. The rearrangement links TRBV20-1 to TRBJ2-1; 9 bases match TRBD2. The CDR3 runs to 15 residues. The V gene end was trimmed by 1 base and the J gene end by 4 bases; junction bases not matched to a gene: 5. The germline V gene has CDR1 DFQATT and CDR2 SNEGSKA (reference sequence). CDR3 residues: CSARVSSGTYNEQFF. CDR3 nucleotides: TGCAGTGCTAGAGTCTCTAGCGGGACGTACAATGAGCAGTTCTTC.

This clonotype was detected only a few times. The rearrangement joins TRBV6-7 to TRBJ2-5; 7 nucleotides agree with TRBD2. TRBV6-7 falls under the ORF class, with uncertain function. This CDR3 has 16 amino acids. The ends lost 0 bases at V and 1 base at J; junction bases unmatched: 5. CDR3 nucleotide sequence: TGTGCCAGCAGTTACTCGAAGGCTAGCGGCCAAGAGACCCAGTACTTC. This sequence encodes CASSYSKASGQETQYF.

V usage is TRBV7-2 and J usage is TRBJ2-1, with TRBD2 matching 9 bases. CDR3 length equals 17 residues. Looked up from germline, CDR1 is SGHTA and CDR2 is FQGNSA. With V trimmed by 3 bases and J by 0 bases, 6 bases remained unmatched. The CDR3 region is CASSFTGTSNSYNEQFF. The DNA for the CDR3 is TGTGCCAGCAGCTTCACCGGGACTAGCAACTCCTACAATGAGCAGTTCTTC.

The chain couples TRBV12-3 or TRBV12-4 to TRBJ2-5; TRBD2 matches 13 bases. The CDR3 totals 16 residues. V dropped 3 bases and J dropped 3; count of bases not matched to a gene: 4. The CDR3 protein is CASSFTSGRAKETQYF. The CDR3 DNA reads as TGTGCCAGCAGTTTTACTAGCGGGAGGGCCAAAGAGACCCAGTACTTC.

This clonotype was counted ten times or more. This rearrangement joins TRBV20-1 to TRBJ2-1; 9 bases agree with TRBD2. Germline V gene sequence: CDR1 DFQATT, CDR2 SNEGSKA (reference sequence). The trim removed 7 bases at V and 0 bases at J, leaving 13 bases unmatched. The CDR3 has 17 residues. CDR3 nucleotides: TGCAGTGGCGGTGCTAGCGGGGCTCCTAGCTCCTACAATGAGCAGTTCTTC. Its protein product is CSGGASGAPSSYNEQFF.

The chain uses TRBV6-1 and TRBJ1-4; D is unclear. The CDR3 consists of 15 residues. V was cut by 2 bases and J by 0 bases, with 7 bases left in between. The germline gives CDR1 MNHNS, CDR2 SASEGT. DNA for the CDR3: TGTGCCAGCAGTGAAACAGCAGCAACTAATGAAAAACTGTTTTTT. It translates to CASSETAATNEKLFF.

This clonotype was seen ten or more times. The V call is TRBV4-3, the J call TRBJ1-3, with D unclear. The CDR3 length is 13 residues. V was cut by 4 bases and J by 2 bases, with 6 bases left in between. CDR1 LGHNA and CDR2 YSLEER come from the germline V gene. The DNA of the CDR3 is TGCGCCAGCAGCCGAGGGCCTGGAAACACCATATATTTT. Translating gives CASSRGPGNTIYF.

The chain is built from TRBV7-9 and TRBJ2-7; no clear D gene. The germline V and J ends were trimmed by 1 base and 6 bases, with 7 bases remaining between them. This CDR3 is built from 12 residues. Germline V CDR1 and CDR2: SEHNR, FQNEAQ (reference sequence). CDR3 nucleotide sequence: TGTGCCAGCAGCTTAGATGAGCCCGAGCAGTACTTC. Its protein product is CASSLDEPEQYF.

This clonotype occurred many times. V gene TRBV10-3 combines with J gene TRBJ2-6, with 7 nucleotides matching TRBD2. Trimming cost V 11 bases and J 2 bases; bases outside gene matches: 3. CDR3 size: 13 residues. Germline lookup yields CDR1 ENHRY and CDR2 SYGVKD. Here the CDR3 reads CAGGGAGANVLTF. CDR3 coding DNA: TGTGCCGGGGGAGGGGCTGGGGCCAACGTCCTGACTTTC.

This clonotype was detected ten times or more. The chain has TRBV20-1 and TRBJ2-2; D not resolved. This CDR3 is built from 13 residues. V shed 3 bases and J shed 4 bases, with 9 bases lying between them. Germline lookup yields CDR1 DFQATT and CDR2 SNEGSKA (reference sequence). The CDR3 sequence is CSASATLTGELFF. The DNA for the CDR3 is TGCAGTGCTAGCGCCACCCTCACCGGGGAGCTGTTTTTT.